Here is one T cell receptor beta chain with its context. As yet, its antigen is unknown. It was with 60 Vbeta and 13 Jbeta primers that the PCR ran. This table comes from immunoSEQ multiplex PCR, and its TCRdb copy is limited to in-frame clones, with some not included. The table lists fewer than 200,000 clones, about 80% of them singletons. The data are from a study of cytomegalovirus exposure and HLA in healthy donors. General study findings and limits: In presence/absence analyses, roughly uniform sequencing depth across donors was assumed.

The CDR3 totals 13 residues. V gave up 2 bases and J gave up 6 bases, with 7 bases separating them. Germline V gene sequence: CDR1 LGHNA, CDR2 YNFKEQ. Sequencing was done on a sample of PBMCs. The sequence was collected from a woman in her 50s in good health and CMV-seronegative. V gene TRBV4-2 combines with J gene TRBJ1-4; TRBD1 is a possible D gene (6 bases). CDR3 sequence reads: CASSQQGYEKLFF. CDR3 sequence (DNA): TGTGCCAGCAGCCAACAGGGGTATGAAAAACTGTTTTTT.